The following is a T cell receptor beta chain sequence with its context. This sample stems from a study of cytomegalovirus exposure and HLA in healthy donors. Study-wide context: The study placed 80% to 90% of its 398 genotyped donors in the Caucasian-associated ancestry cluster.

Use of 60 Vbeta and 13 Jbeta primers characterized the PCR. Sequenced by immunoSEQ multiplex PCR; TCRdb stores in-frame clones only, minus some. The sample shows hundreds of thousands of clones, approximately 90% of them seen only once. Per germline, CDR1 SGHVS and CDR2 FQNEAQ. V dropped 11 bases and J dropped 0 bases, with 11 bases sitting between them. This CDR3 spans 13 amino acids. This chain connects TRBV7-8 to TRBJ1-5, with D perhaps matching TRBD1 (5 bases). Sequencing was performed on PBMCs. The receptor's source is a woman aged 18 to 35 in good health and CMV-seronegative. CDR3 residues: CACATGSNQPQHF. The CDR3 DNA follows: TGTGCCTGTGCAACAGGTAGCAATCAGCCCCAGCATTTT.